This T cell receptor (beta chain) was recorded in a study of T cells after yellow fever vaccination. Regarding the study as a whole: A small share of clonotypes appeared in both CD4 and CD8 compartments.

A note on this clonotype: Its antigen is undetermined.

CDR3 length: 16 amino acids. Looked up from germline, CDR1 is MNHEY and CDR2 is SVGAGI. The J segment lost 0 bases and the V segment lost 0 bases, leaving 2 bases of the junction unmatched. TCRdb re-derived calls from the 5' RACE reads in MiXCR, one entry per CDR3 protein. Of some 500,000 distinct CDR3 sequences in the sample, roughly 14% are singletons; the top ten hold around an eighth. The sample was PBMCs, taken on the day of the yellow fever booster vaccination. The chain has TRBV6-5 and TRBJ2-3; 8 positions agree with TRBD2. The sequence was obtained from a man under 40 who received the YFV17D yellow fever vaccine. DNA for the CDR3: TGTGCCAGCAGTTACTCGCTAGCGGGTAGCACAGATACGCAGTATTTT. Residues: CASSYSLAGSTDTQYF.